This T cell receptor beta chain was identified in a study of blood T cells in healthy people across ages. Study-wide results and caveats: The donors' CMV status was not determined, possibly confounding changes in expanded clonotypes.

A J-beta primer mix and a sample-barcoded 5' primer were used in a second PCR of about 6 to 12 cycles. The template-switch adaptor was a 5' adaptor with 12 random nucleotides. It tagged each cDNA molecule. There were at least 2.5 million CDR3-containing paired-end reads obtained from each sample. TCRdb called the 5' RACE reads again in MiXCR, with one record for every CDR3 protein. The profile shows about 1.8 million distinct CDR3 sequences, roughly 50% of them singletons. Samples each yielded at least 5 micrograms of total RNA. Germline CDR1 reads SGHTA; CDR2 reads FQGNSA. This CDR3 is built from 15 residues. About this clonotype itself: What it recognizes is unknown.

The specimen sequenced was blood. V gene TRBV7-2 combines with J gene TRBJ2-4; D gene ambiguous. The DNA end favors TRBJ2-5, so the J call may be wrong. This receptor was taken from a woman between 35 and 50 years old in good health. CDR3 loop: CASGRGGTEQETQYF. CDR3 sequence (DNA): TGTGCCAGCGGCCGCGGTGGCACGGAGCAAGAGACCCAGTACTTC.